The 23 T cell receptor beta chains reported below all come from one sample, sequenced in a study of T cells in Graves' hyperthyroidism and ophthalmopathy. RNA transcripts yielded amplified TCR beta CDR3 regions. Carried out on the TCR CDR3, a first-round RT-PCR used the HTBI primer set. TCRdb redid the calling of the multiplex PCR reads with MiXCR, one entry per CDR3 protein. There are roughly 500,000 distinct CDR3 sequences in the sample; over 45% occur only once, and 44% lies in the top ten. The sequenced material came from peripheral blood or thyroid tissue (not recorded which). The receptors stem from an adult woman with Graves' disease, either hyperthyroidism or ophthalmopathy (not recorded which).

V gene TRBV6-2 or TRBV6-3 combines with J gene TRBJ1-1; D unresolved. CDR1 MNHEY and CDR2 SVGEGT come from the germline V gene. The CDR3 runs 13 residues. V lost 2 bases and J 6 bases, leaving 10 bases between the germline ends. CDR3 amino acids: CASSYGSGPEAFF. CDR3 DNA: TGTGCCAGCAGTTACGGCTCGGGTCCTGAAGCTTTCTTT.

This clonotype was counted ten times or more. CDR3 loop: CASSGRIGTGELFF. CDR3 sequence (DNA): TGTGCCAGCAGCGGACGAATTGGCACCGGGGAGCTGTTTTTT. V gene TRBV7-2 combines with J gene TRBJ2-2, with D hard to call. V gave up 5 bases and J gave up 4 bases, with 11 bases separating them. Germline assignment: CDR1 SGHTA and CDR2 FQGNSA. This CDR3 is 14 amino acids long.

This clonotype was counted at least ten times. This chain links TRBV2 with TRBJ2-7, with D perhaps TRBD1 (6 bases). V lost 2 bases, J lost 8 bases, and 13 bases lay in between. Germline CDR1 and CDR2: SNHLY and FYNNEI. This CDR3 has 13 residues. DNA for the CDR3: TGTGCCAGCAGTGAAAACAGGGCCGGGCAGCAGTACTTC. Protein sequence: CASSENRAGQQYF.

This clonotype has only a few counts. This chain joins TRBV7-9 and TRBJ1-5, with 8 bases aligning to TRBD1. Trimming at V came to 5 bases and at J to 1 base, leaving 16 bases not matched to a gene. Germline V gene data show CDR1 as SEHNR and CDR2 as FQNEAQ (reference sequence). The CDR3 spans 19 residues. For the CDR3, the DNA is TGTGCCAGCAGCCACCGGGACAGGAACTACGACCTGAGCAATCAGCCCCAGCATTTT. It is translated as CASSHRDRNYDLSNQPQHF.

This clonotype turned up a few times. The gene calls are TRBV7-9 and TRBJ1-2; D gene uncertain. This CDR3 has 12 amino acids. Germline-derived CDR1 and CDR2 are SEHNR and FQNEAQ (reference sequence). V lost 2 bases to trimming and J lost 7 bases, with 8 bases between them. CDR3 protein: CASSLLPTGYTF. Here the CDR3 DNA reads TGTGCCAGCAGCTTACTCCCAACTGGCTACACCTTC.

The table lists this clonotype with many counts. The chain employs TRBV6-6 and TRBJ1-4; no clear D. Germline CDR1 MNHNY, CDR2 SVGAGI (reference sequence). CDR3 length: 11 amino acids. The ends were cut back, 6 bases at V and 6 bases at J, with 5 bases in the middle. CDR3 in DNA: TGTGCCAGCAGGCGAGATGAAAAACTGTTTTTT. As protein: CASRRDEKLFF.

V is TRBV5-4 and J is TRBJ2-6; 9 bases match TRBD2. The junction had 8 bases not matched to a gene; V was cut back by 2 bases and J by 11 bases. This CDR3 spans 15 amino acids. CDR1 and CDR2 from the germline V gene are SGHNT and YYREEE (reference sequence). CDR3 region: CASSLALAGDYVLTF. Written as DNA, the CDR3 is TGTGCCAGCAGCTTAGCACTAGCGGGCGACTACGTCCTGACTTTC.

This sequence joins TRBV20-1 and TRBJ1-5; D unresolved. Germline V gene sequence: CDR1 DFQATT, CDR2 SNEGSKA (reference sequence). The CDR3 sequence is 14 residues long. Trimming left V 8 bases short and J 0 bases short, with 14 bases between. CDR3 residues: CSSKARDSNQPQHF. Written as DNA, the CDR3 is TGCAGTTCCAAAGCACGCGATAGCAATCAGCCCCAGCATTTT.

This clonotype was seen a few times. The chain carries TRBV28 and TRBJ1-5; D is undetermined. Trimming took off 6 bases at V and 9 bases at J, with 12 bases between the two ends. The CDR3 runs 12 residues. In germline, CDR1 is MDHEN, CDR2 SYDVKM. The CDR3 sequence: CASRGESGPQHF. CDR3 nucleotide sequence: TGTGCCAGCAGGGGAGAATCAGGGCCCCAGCATTTT.

This rearrangement joins TRBV10-3 to TRBJ1-3; the D gene is possibly TRBD1 (5 bases). Deletions cut 4 bases from V and 9 bases from J, with 10 bases between. The CDR3 length is 12 residues. CDR1 is ENHRY, CDR2 SYGVKD, per germline. CDR3 region: CAISGAGRTIYF. In nucleotides, the CDR3 is TGTGCCATCAGTGGGGCAGGGCGCACCATATATTTT.

The chain uses TRBV5-4 and TRBJ1-2; 9 positions match TRBD1. V lost 3 bases to trimming and J lost 8 bases; unmatched junction nucleotides: 2. The length of the CDR3 is 12 residues. From germline, CDR1 is SGHNT and CDR2 YYREEE (reference sequence). The CDR3 spells CASSWDRVGYTF. For the CDR3, the DNA is TGTGCCAGCAGCTGGGACAGGGTCGGCTACACCTTC.

Turning to this clonotype: The CDR3 ends on some other residue instead of the conserved phenylalanine or tryptophan, so this is likely a read error. The DNA is left out, because the CDR3 cannot be placed on it with certainty; the CDR3 is given as TCRdb lists it. The chain joins TRBV27 to TRBJ1-2; the table's D call of TRBD1 was not tested on the DNA. Germline values: CDR1 MNHEY, CDR2 SMNVEV (reference sequence). Termini included, the CDR3 measures 14 amino acids. CDR3 loop: CASSLSRDINALVL.

This clonotype was counted between two and nine times. This chain uses TRBV20-1 with TRBJ1-5, with a tentative D call TRBD1 (5 bases). Germline V lookup: CDR1 DFQATT, CDR2 SNEGSKA (reference sequence). The CDR3 runs 12 residues. V lost 1 base and J lost 6, with 7 bases in between. The CDR3 region is CSARAGIQPQHF. For the CDR3, the DNA is TGCAGTGCTAGAGCAGGGATTCAGCCCCAGCATTTT.

This clonotype has only a few counts. The gene calls are TRBV11-2 and TRBJ2-5; no firm D call. Germline V gene sequence: CDR1 SGHAT, CDR2 FQNNGV. The CDR3 sequence is 12 residues long. V gave up 2 bases and J gave up 5 bases, with 6 bases separating them. CDR3 sequence (DNA): TGTGCCAGCAGCTTAATGGTCGAGACCCAGTACTTC. This sequence encodes CASSLMVETQYF.

The CDR3 bases are TGTGCCAGCAGGTCGGGCGGCGACGGAAGACCCCTCCACTTT. This encodes CASRSGGDGRPLHF. V usage is TRBV7-8 and J usage is TRBJ1-6; D uncertain. CDR3 length: 14 residues. The germline gives CDR1 SGHVS, CDR2 FQNEAQ. V was clipped by 6 bases and J by 12 bases, with 18 bases between them.

This clonotype was recorded many times. This chain connects TRBV6-1 to TRBJ1-2; 8 bases agree with TRBD1. V trimming: 2 bases; J trimming: 6 bases; junction bases outside the gene matches: 5. Germline V gene data show CDR1 as MNHNS and CDR2 as SASEGT. The CDR3 runs to 14 residues. The CDR3 DNA reads as TGTGCCAGCAGTGAATCGCAGGGGGCGGATGGCTACACCTTC. This gives the protein CASSESQGADGYTF.

This clonotype was counted many times. The chain couples TRBV7-6 to TRBJ1-6; D is ambiguous. The V gene's germline CDR1 is SGHVS and CDR2 FNYEAQ. V lost 0 bases to trimming and J lost 9 bases, with 12 bases between them. This CDR3 has 15 residues. CDR3 DNA sequence: TGTGCCAGCAGCTTAGCGCGAGGGTTCGCTTCACCCCTCCACTTT. Its translation is CASSLARGFASPLHF.

J is TRBJ2-5 and V is TRBV24-1; D ambiguous. In germline, CDR1 is KGHDR, CDR2 SFDVKD. This CDR3 has 12 residues. V was shortened by 4 bases and J by 0 bases, with 2 bases between the two germline ends. In DNA, the CDR3 is TGTGCCACCAGTGACTACCAAGAGACCCAGTACTTC. This sequence encodes CATSDYQETQYF.

This clonotype has ten or more counts. The chain recombines TRBV2 with TRBJ1-4, with D possibly TRBD1 on 5 matching bases. The CDR3 consists of 15 residues. Trimming took 7 bases from V and 2 from J, leaving 14 bases between them. The germline V gene encodes CDR1 SNHLY and CDR2 FYNNEI. CDR3 protein: CASTGSVTTNEKLFF. Written as DNA, the CDR3 is TGTGCCAGCACAGGGTCCGTGACGACTAATGAAAAACTGTTTTTT.

V gene TRBV6-5 combines with J gene TRBJ1-1; D is perhaps TRBD1 (6 bases). This CDR3 is 14 amino acids long. V was clipped by 1 base and J by 1 base, with 7 bases between them. CDR1 is MNHEY, CDR2 SVGAGI, per germline. This CDR3 reads CASSYLGGNTEAFF. CDR3 nucleotide sequence: TGTGCCAGCAGTTACTTAGGGGGGAACACTGAAGCTTTCTTT.

This clonotype is a singleton in its sample. One end of the junction does not line up with germline, which may come from a read error. This chain uses TRBV3-1 with TRBJ1-4; possibly TRBD1 for D (5 bases). Germline-derived CDR1 and CDR2 are LGHDT and YNNKEL (reference sequence). CDR3 length: 14 amino acids. The DNA of the CDR3 is TGTGCCAGCAGCCAAGAATCAGGGAGTGAAGAACTGTTTTTT. This codes for CASSQESGSEELFF.

The genes are TRBV30 and TRBJ1-2, with no clear D. This CDR3 is 12 amino acids long. Trimming shortened V by 3 bases and J by 4 bases, and 9 bases separated the two germline ends. Germline values: CDR1 GTSNPN, CDR2 SVGIG (reference sequence). As DNA, the CDR3 is TGTGCCTGGAGAGCCTCGGGCTATGGCTACACCTTC. Its translation: CAWRASGYGYTF.

The chain couples TRBV6-1 to TRBJ1-1, with 11 bases fitting TRBD1. V trimming: 5 bases; J trimming: 5 bases; junction bases outside the gene matches: 4. The V gene's germline CDR1 is MNHNS and CDR2 SASEGT. This CDR3 region has 14 residues. CDR3 nucleotides: TGTGCCAGCAGTAGGACAGGGGGCGAAACTGAAGCTTTCTTT. Protein sequence: CASSRTGGETEAFF.